This entry lists 29 T cell receptor beta chains sequenced from one sample in a study of blood T cell repertoires in COVID-19. Sequenced by immunoSEQ multiplex PCR; TCRdb stores in-frame clones only, minus some. This sample yields over 400,000 clones, of which around 86% are seen a single time; roughly 1.4% belongs to the top ten. Sequenced input: peripheral blood. The receptors derive from a woman in her twenties or thirties with active or convalescent COVID-19.

This clone was picked up a small number of times. CDR3 DNA: TGTGCCAGTAGTATCACGGCGGGTTCCTACAATGAGCAGTTCTTC. Encoded protein: CASSITAGSYNEQFF. The V and J genes are TRBV19 and TRBJ2-1, with D possibly being TRBD2 (5 bases). The germline CDR1 and CDR2 sequences are LNHDA and SQIVND (reference sequence). The CDR3 spans 15 residues. Trimming shortened V by 3 bases and J by 1 base, and 10 bases separated the two germline ends.

The chain employs TRBV29-1 and TRBJ2-1; TRBD2 matches at 11 bases. The CDR3 runs 15 residues. The trim removed 2 bases at V and 8 bases at J, leaving 8 bases unmatched. Germline CDR1 is SQVTM and CDR2 is ANQGSEA. CDR3 in DNA: TGCAGCGTTGAAAAGGGACTAGCGGTGATCGATGAGCAGTTCTTC. Amino acid sequence: CSVEKGLAVIDEQFF.

This clone was seen once. CDR3 coding DNA: TGTGCCAGCAGTAAGGGACAGGGAGACACTGAAGCTTTCTTT. Translated, it gives CASSKGQGDTEAFF. V gene TRBV7-9 combines with J gene TRBJ1-1, with 9 bases aligning to TRBD1. J gave up 3 bases and V 6 bases, and 5 bases lay outside the gene matches. Per germline, CDR1 SEHNR and CDR2 FQNEAQ (reference sequence). The CDR3 contains 14 residues.

V is TRBV6-5 and J is TRBJ1-2; the D is unclear. CDR1 is MNHEY and CDR2 is SVGAGI in the germline V gene. The CDR3 loop spans 13 amino acids. Trimming removed 4 bases at V and 8 bases at J, with 14 bases between. CDR3 DNA: TGTGCCAGCAGTTCCCAAAGCCAATCAGGCTACACCTTC. Encoded protein: CASSSQSQSGYTF.

V and J are TRBV7-9 and TRBJ1-1, with D perhaps TRBD1 (5 bases). The CDR3 extends over 14 amino acids. V gave up 1 base and J gave up 4 bases, with 10 bases separating them. The V gene's germline CDR1 is SEHNR and CDR2 FQNEAQ (reference sequence). CDR3 amino acids: CASSLGTRSTEAFF. The DNA of the CDR3 is TGTGCCAGCAGCTTAGGGACAAGGTCCACTGAAGCTTTCTTT. Supplemented by reference TRBV7-9 and TRBJ1-1, the full variable domain reads DTGVSQNPRHKITKRGQNVTFRCDPISEHNRLYWYRQTLGQGPEFLTYFQNEAQLEKSRLLSDRFSAERPKGSFSTLEIQRTEQGDSAMYLCASSLGTRSTEAFFGQGTRLTVV.

The CDR3 bases are TGTGCCAGCAGCTTAGGACTAGCGGGCTCCTACGAGCAGTACTTC. This translates into CASSLGLAGSYEQYF. This chain connects TRBV5-4 to TRBJ2-7, with 11 bases fitting TRBD2. Germline CDR1 SGHNT, CDR2 YYREEE (reference sequence). The CDR3 consists of 15 residues. Trimming took 2 bases from V and 0 from J; bases not matched to a gene: 1.

J is TRBJ1-5 and V is TRBV12-3 or TRBV12-4; the D is unclear. This CDR3 region has 13 residues. The germline V and J ends were trimmed by 3 bases and 7 bases, with 10 bases remaining between them. CDR3 bases: TGTGCCAGCAGTTTCGCCCGAGGGCAGCCCCAGCATTTT. It yields the protein CASSFARGQPQHF.

The chain recombines TRBV5-1 with TRBJ2-7; 7 bases agree with TRBD2. Germline loops: CDR1 SGHRS, CDR2 YFSETQ. The CDR3 length is 14 residues. After removal of 4 bases from V and 5 bases from J, the junction contained 9 bases not matched to a gene. The DNA of the CDR3 is TGCGCCAGCAGCCCGTCCCGCGGGAGCGACGAGCAGTACTTC. Residues: CASSPSRGSDEQYF.

This chain joins TRBV11-3 and TRBJ2-2; D ambiguous. This CDR3 has 15 residues. Trimming removed 5 bases from V and 1 base from J, with 11 bases in between. Germline CDR1 reads SGHNT; CDR2 reads YENEEA. Written as DNA, the CDR3 is TGTGCCAGCAGCATGACTTACTTGAACACCGGGGAGCTGTTTTTT. It codes for CASSMTYLNTGELFF.

V usage is TRBV3-1 (or the pseudogene TRBV3-2) and J usage is TRBJ1-5; a weak D match, TRBD1 (6 bases). The germline V gene encodes CDR1 LGHDT and CDR2 YNNKEL (reference sequence). The V end lost 4 bases, the J end lost 0 bases, and 16 bases lay between the germline ends. This CDR3 comprises 17 residues. CDR3 loop: CASSLGGGGFSNQPQHF. The CDR3 DNA reads TGTGCCAGCAGCCTAGGAGGGGGGGGCTTTAGCAATCAGCCCCAGCATTTT.

V gene TRBV6-5 combines with J gene TRBJ1-1, with 7 positions matching TRBD1. The CDR3 covers 14 residues. V trimming: 4 bases; J trimming: 0 bases; junction bases outside the gene matches: 2. Germline lookup yields CDR1 MNHEY and CDR2 SVGAGI. CDR3 loop: CASSWTGMNTEAFF. The CDR3 coding sequence is TGTGCCAGCAGTTGGACAGGAATGAACACTGAAGCTTTCTTT.

The chain is built from TRBV5-1 and TRBJ1-4, with 8 bases fitting TRBD1. The trim removed 3 bases at V and 8 bases at J, leaving 0 bases unmatched. Germline values: CDR1 SGHRS, CDR2 YFSETQ. This CDR3 comprises 12 residues. The CDR3 loop reads CASSWTGEKLFF. The CDR3 bases are TGCGCCAGCAGCTGGACAGGGGAAAAACTGTTTTTT. The whole variable domain, remainder taken from reference TRBV5-1 and TRBJ1-4, is KAGVTQTPRYLIKTRGQQVTLSCSPISGHRSVSWYQQTPGQGLQFLFEYFSETQRNKGNFPGRFSGRQFSNSRSEMNVSTLELGDSALYLCASSWTGEKLFFGSGTQLSVL.

In this sample, this clone turned up once. This sequence joins TRBV3-1 (or the pseudogene TRBV3-2) and TRBJ1-2; D remains unclear. Germline CDR1 is LGHDT and CDR2 is YNNKEL (reference sequence). The CDR3 loop spans 15 amino acids. Trimming left V 0 bases short and J 5 bases short, with 13 bases between. CDR3 protein: CASSQDHGILYGYTF. For the CDR3, the DNA is TGTGCCAGCAGCCAAGACCACGGGATTTTATATGGCTACACCTTC.

J is TRBJ2-1 and V is TRBV19, with TRBD2 matching 11 bases. Germline CDR1 reads LNHDA; CDR2 reads SQIVND (reference sequence). V lost 0 bases to trimming and J lost 5 bases; unmatched junction nucleotides: 0. CDR3 length equals 15 residues. The CDR3 coding sequence is TGTGCCAGTAGTATAGAACTAGCGGGGGACAATGAGCAGTTCTTC. As protein: CASSIELAGDNEQFF.

This clone was detected a few times. The chain has TRBV14 and TRBJ2-7; TRBD2 matches 9 bases. This CDR3 contains 14 residues. V lost 4 bases to trimming and J lost 5 bases; unmatched junction nucleotides: 6. Germline values: CDR1 SGHDN, CDR2 FVKESK. DNA for the CDR3: TGTGCCAGCAGCCCGGGACTAGCTTTCCACGAGCAGTACTTC. Its translation is CASSPGLAFHEQYF. The variable domain in full, completed from reference TRBV14 and TRBJ2-7, reads EAGVTQFPSHSVIEKGQTVTLRCDPISGHDNLYWYRRVMGKEIKFLLHFVKESKQDESGMPNNRFLAERTGGTYSTLKVQPAELEDSGVYFCASSPGLAFHEQYFGPGTRLTVT.

The rearrangement joins TRBV3-1 (or the pseudogene TRBV3-2) to TRBJ1-1, with D maybe TRBD1 (6 bases). With 4 bases removed from V and 3 bases from J, the gap between germline ends came to 15 bases. The CDR3 loop spans 15 amino acids. Germline V gene sequence: CDR1 LGHDT, CDR2 YNNKEL (reference sequence). This CDR3 reads CASSPTGLEDTEAFF. In nucleotides, the CDR3 is TGTGCCAGCAGCCCCACAGGGTTGGAGGACACTGAAGCTTTCTTT.

This chain uses TRBV19 with TRBJ2-3, with D perhaps TRBD2 (5 bases). Germline V CDR1 and CDR2: LNHDA, SQIVND (reference sequence). The CDR3 is 17 amino acids. The V end lost 4 bases, the J end lost 2 bases, and 19 bases lay between the germline ends. In DNA, the CDR3 is TGTGCCAGTAGTAGCCCCGAGGGAGCGTTTTTCACAGATACGCAGTATTTT. The encoded protein is CASSSPEGAFFTDTQYF.

The chain couples TRBV3-1 (or the pseudogene TRBV3-2) to TRBJ1-2, with 7 bases matching TRBD1. Trimming took 6 bases from V and 0 from J; bases not matched to a gene: 4. The CDR3 covers 14 residues. CDR1 and CDR2 from the germline V gene are LGHDT and YNNKEL (reference sequence). The CDR3: CASSRGTANYGYTF. CDR3 sequence (DNA): TGTGCCAGCAGTCGCGGGACAGCTAACTATGGCTACACCTTC.

This chain uses TRBV4-1 with TRBJ2-2; D is uncertain. The CDR3 contains 14 residues. V was pared by 2 bases and J by 4 bases, with 8 bases between. The germline gives CDR1 MGHRA, CDR2 YSYEKL. The DNA for the CDR3 is TGCGCCAGCAGCCAACCCCGCGCCACCGGGGAGCTGTTTTTT. Its translation: CASSQPRATGELFF.

This clone was seen just once. This chain uses TRBV28 with TRBJ2-7; 13 bases fit TRBD2. Germline V lookup: CDR1 MDHEN, CDR2 SYDVKM. The CDR3 is 16 residues long. J was trimmed by 5 bases and V by 6 bases; bases with no gene match: 10. The CDR3 coding sequence is TGTGCCAGCAGCTGGACGACTAGCGGGAGGTCGGACGAGCAGTACTTC. Its protein product is CASSWTTSGRSDEQYF.

V usage is TRBV29-1 and J usage is TRBJ1-4; D ambiguous. Germline loops: CDR1 SQVTM, CDR2 ANQGSEA. V was cut by 6 bases and J by 8 bases, with 22 bases left in between. The CDR3 runs 15 residues. The chain's CDR3 is CSVLTSRLEEEKLFF. The CDR3 DNA reads as TGCAGCGTGCTAACCTCACGGTTAGAGGAGGAAAAACTGTTTTTT.

The chain links TRBV10-3 to TRBJ1-3; 9 nucleotides match TRBD1. The CDR3 loop spans 14 amino acids. Germline lookup yields CDR1 ENHRY and CDR2 SYGVKD. V was pared by 6 bases and J by 4 bases, with 4 bases of the junction left unmatched. The CDR3 loop is CAIRPGQGGNTIYF. DNA for the CDR3: TGTGCCATCAGACCTGGACAGGGGGGAAACACCATATATTTT.

The rearrangement links TRBV11-2 to TRBJ1-4, with D possibly matching TRBD1 (6 bases). Germline CDR1 is SGHAT and CDR2 is FQNNGV. V lost 5 bases, J lost 7 bases, and 17 bases lay in between. The CDR3 is 15 amino acids. CDR3 nucleotide sequence: TGTGCCAGCAGCGGGCTACAGGGAGGGGCTGAAAAACTGTTTTTT. Amino acid sequence: CASSGLQGGAEKLFF.

The chain links TRBV19 to TRBJ1-2; no reliable D call. From germline, CDR1 is LNHDA and CDR2 SQIVND (reference sequence). The CDR3 contains 12 residues. Trimming pared 8 bases from V and 4 bases from J, leaving 11 bases between. The DNA of the CDR3 is TGTGCCAGTTCTCGCAGTGTCTATGGCTACACCTTC. This gives the protein CASSRSVYGYTF.

The rearrangement uses TRBV5-1 and TRBJ1-2; no clear D gene. Germline V CDR1 and CDR2: SGHRS, YFSETQ. This CDR3 spans 12 amino acids. The V end lost 3 bases, the J end lost 3 bases, and 6 bases lay between the germline ends. This CDR3 is CASSSSDYGYTF. The DNA for the CDR3 is TGCGCCAGCAGCTCGTCAGACTATGGCTACACCTTC.

This clone was counted a single time. This rearrangement joins TRBV6-1 to TRBJ1-3; tentative D call: TRBD1 (5 bases). Trimming took 0 bases from V and 2 from J, leaving 11 bases between them. Germline V gene data show CDR1 as MNHNS and CDR2 as SASEGT. The length of the CDR3 is 16 residues. CDR3 loop: CASSEAQPGPGNTIYF. In DNA form, the CDR3 reads TGTGCCAGCAGTGAAGCGCAACCAGGGCCTGGAAACACCATATATTTT.

V usage is TRBV3-1 (or the pseudogene TRBV3-2) and J usage is TRBJ1-1, with TRBD1 as a possible D gene (5 bases). CDR1 and CDR2 (germline): LGHDT, YNNKEL (reference sequence). This CDR3 has 16 amino acids. V was clipped by 6 bases and J by 4 bases, with 21 bases between them. The CDR3 region is CASSPLPPGQGTEAFF. The DNA of the CDR3 is TGTGCCAGCAGTCCGCTCCCCCCCGGGCAGGGCACTGAAGCTTTCTTT.

The genes are TRBV4-1 and TRBJ2-7; 7 bases match TRBD2. CDR1 and CDR2 (germline): MGHRA, YSYEKL. This CDR3 spans 16 amino acids. The V and J ends lost 4 bases and 7 bases, in that order; junction bases with no gene match: 16. The CDR3 region is CASSRNAAGDLGEQYF. CDR3 sequence (DNA): TGCGCCAGCAGCCGGAATGCGGCGGGGGACCTAGGGGAGCAGTACTTC.

The chain couples TRBV2 to TRBJ1-2, with a weak D call TRBD1 (6 bases). The CDR3 totals 14 residues. Trimming stripped 1 base from V and 3 bases from J, with 9 bases between. Germline CDR1 and CDR2: SNHLY and FYNNEI. The CDR3 DNA is TGTGCCAGCAGTGAAGTCGGGACACACTATGGCTACACCTTC. This translates into CASSEVGTHYGYTF.